The 5 T cell receptor beta chains presented below share a single source sample, sequenced in a study of early T cells in non-severe SARS-CoV-2 infection. TCRdb re-analysed the 5' RACE reads in MiXCR, keeping a single row per CDR3 protein. Of 70,000 to 75,000 distinct CDR3 sequences listed, around 12% are singletons. The sequencing sample was made of whole blood. Receptors were obtained from an adult who was a healthcare worker with PCR-confirmed SARS-CoV-2 infection or an uninfected control (not recorded which).

This clonotype was counted a few times. The chain combines TRBV29-1 with TRBJ2-5, with a possible D match to TRBD1 (6 bases). In germline, CDR1 is SQVTM, CDR2 ANQGSEA. The CDR3 totals 14 residues. Trimming took off 3 bases at V and 4 bases at J, with 15 bases between the two ends. CDR3 bases: TGCAGCGTTGATGGGGGCGGCCTGGTAGAGACCCAGTACTTC. As protein: CSVDGGGLVETQYF.

This clonotype occurred many times. The chain employs TRBV14 and TRBJ2-2; D gene unclear. Trimming took 2 bases from V and 6 from J, leaving 7 bases between them. The germline CDR1 and CDR2 sequences are SGHDN and FVKESK. The CDR3 sequence is 13 residues long. CDR3 amino acids: CASSQILPGELFF. The CDR3 DNA follows: TGTGCCAGCAGCCAAATCCTGCCCGGGGAGCTGTTTTTT.

This clonotype was picked up many times. This sequence joins TRBV5-1 and TRBJ2-1, with a possible D match to TRBD2 (6 bases). The V gene lost 2 bases and the J gene lost 5 bases, with 11 bases spanning the gap. Looked up from germline, CDR1 is SGHRS and CDR2 is YFSETQ. CDR3 size: 14 residues. CDR3 sequence: CASSLRDFDNEQFF. In DNA, the CDR3 is TGCGCCAGCAGCTTAAGGGACTTTGACAATGAGCAGTTCTTC.

In its sample, this clonotype was seen many times. The V call is TRBV20-1, the J call TRBJ2-5; the match to TRBD1 covers 9 bases. Losses at the gene ends were 5 bases for V and 2 bases for J; bases not matched to a gene: 12. There are 16 residues in the CDR3. Looked up from germline, CDR1 is DFQATT and CDR2 is SNEGSKA (reference sequence). CDR3 sequence: CSAATPVGQGQETQYF. The CDR3 DNA reads as TGCAGTGCTGCTACCCCGGTGGGACAGGGACAAGAGACCCAGTACTTC.

This clonotype was found many times. The chain links TRBV9 to TRBJ1-3; maybe TRBD1 (5 bases). CDR1 and CDR2 from the germline V gene are SGDLS and YYNGEE. V was trimmed by 3 bases and J by 0 bases, leaving 16 bases between them. This CDR3 has 17 residues. The CDR3 DNA reads TGTGCCAGCAGCGACCACAGGACTGAGTACTCTGGAAACACCATATATTTT. Its translation is CASSDHRTEYSGNTIYF.